The clone carrying this TCR beta chain was found many times. Its antigen is unidentified. The library was built from 400 ng RNA with molecular barcoded adaptors for alpha/delta and beta/gamma chains. TCRdb processed the reads anew with MiXCR; each CDR3 protein has one entry. The sample consists of 5,000 to 6,500 distinct CDR3 sequences, 20% to 30% of them appearing once. This entry comes from a study of read filtering for tumor transcriptome and immune sequencing. Study as a whole: Transcriptome libraries were built from DNase-treated RNA.

Overall study results and limits: Approximately 82% of IR-seq clonotypes had a single read, yet these held approximately 4% of reads.

Germline CDR1 and CDR2: DFQATT and SNEGSKA (reference sequence). Trimming took off 0 bases at V and 5 bases at J, with 16 bases between the two ends. The CDR3 is made up of 16 amino acids. This sequence originates from a donor at least 40 years old with multiple myeloma. Sequencing was performed on a population of CD138-negative cells sorted from bone marrow. This chain connects TRBV20-1 to TRBJ2-2, with D unresolved. The CDR3 DNA sequence: TGCAGTGCTAGAGAGCCCAGAAGGGTGGGAACCGGGGAGCTGTTTTTT. This gives the protein CSAREPRRVGTGELFF.